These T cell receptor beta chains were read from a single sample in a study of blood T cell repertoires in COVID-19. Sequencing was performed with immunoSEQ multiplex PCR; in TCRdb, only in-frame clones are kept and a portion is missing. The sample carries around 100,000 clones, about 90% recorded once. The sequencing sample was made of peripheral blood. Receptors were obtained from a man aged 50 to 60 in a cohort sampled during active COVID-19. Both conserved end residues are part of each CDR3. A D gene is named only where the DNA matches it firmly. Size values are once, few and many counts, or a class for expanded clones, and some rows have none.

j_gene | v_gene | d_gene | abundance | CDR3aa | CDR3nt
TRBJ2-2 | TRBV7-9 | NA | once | CASSRQLESGELFF | TGTGCCAGCAGCCGACAGCTCGAATCCGGGGAGCTGTTTTTT
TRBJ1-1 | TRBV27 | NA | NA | CASSLFPGAEAFF | TGTGCCAGCAGTTTATTCCCAGGGGCCGAAGCTTTCTTT
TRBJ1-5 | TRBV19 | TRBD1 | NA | CASSTRTGGKGNQPQHF | TGTGCCAGTAGTACTAGGACAGGGGGGAAAGGCAATCAGCCCCAGCATTTT
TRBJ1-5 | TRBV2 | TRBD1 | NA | CASSATWTGASNQPQHF | TGTGCCAGCAGTGCCACCTGGACAGGGGCTAGCAATCAGCCCCAGCATTTT
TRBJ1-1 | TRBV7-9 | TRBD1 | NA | CASSVDRGLRTEAFF | TGTGCCAGCAGCGTAGACAGGGGGCTGCGGACTGAAGCTTTCTTT
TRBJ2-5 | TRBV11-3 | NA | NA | CASRGRGPGSQETQYF | TGTGCCAGCAGGGGGAGAGGGCCCGGTTCACAAGAGACCCAGTACTTC
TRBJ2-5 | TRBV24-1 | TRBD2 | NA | CATSDFSGGIETQYF | TGTGCCACCAGTGATTTTAGCGGGGGTATAGAGACCCAGTACTTC
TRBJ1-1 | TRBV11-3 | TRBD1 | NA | CASSLAPGQAKAFF | TGTGCCAGCAGCCTCGCCCCGGGACAGGCCAAAGCTTTCTTT
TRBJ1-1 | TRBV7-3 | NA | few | CASSSARQVNTEAFF | TGTGCCAGCAGCTCCGCAAGACAGGTGAACACTGAAGCTTTCTTT
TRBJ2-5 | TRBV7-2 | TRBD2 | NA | CASSSRVGLAGGKETQYF | TGTGCCAGCAGCTCTAGAGTAGGCCTAGCGGGGGGCAAAGAGACCCAGTACTTC
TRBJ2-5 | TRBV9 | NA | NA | CASSVTSTETQYF | TGTGCCAGCAGCGTGACTTCCACAGAGACCCAGTACTTC
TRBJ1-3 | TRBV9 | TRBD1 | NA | CASSVTGAGNTIYF | TGTGCCAGCAGCGTCACAGGGGCTGGAAACACCATATATTTT
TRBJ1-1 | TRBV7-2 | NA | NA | CASSSSVRVPTEAFF | TGTGCCAGCAGCTCCTCCGTTCGGGTTCCCACTGAAGCTTTCTTT
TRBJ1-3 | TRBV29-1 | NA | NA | CSVGDRQSGNTIYF | TGCAGCGTGGGCGACAGACAATCTGGAAACACCATATATTTT
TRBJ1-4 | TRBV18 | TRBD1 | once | CASSGQANEKLFF | TGTGCCAGCTCAGGACAGGCTAATGAAAAACTGTTTTTT
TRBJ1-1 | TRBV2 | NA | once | CASSAVGRVEAFF | TGTGCCAGCAGTGCCGTAGGGAGAGTTGAAGCTTTCTTT
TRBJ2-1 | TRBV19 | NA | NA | CASRKPDRNYNEQFF | TGTGCCAGTAGGAAGCCGGACAGAAACTACAATGAGCAGTTCTTC
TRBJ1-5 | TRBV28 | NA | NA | CASSLGMGYRQPQHF | TGTGCCAGCAGTTTAGGTATGGGCTACAGGCAGCCCCAGCATTTT
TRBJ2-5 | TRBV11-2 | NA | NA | CASSLWLGVQTQYF | TGTGCCAGCAGCTTATGGCTAGGGGTGCAGACCCAGTACTTC
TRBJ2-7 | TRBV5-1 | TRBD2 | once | CASSLDRAGLYEQYF | TGCGCCAGCAGCTTGGATCGAGCGGGACTGTACGAGCAGTACTTC
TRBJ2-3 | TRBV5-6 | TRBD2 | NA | CASSSRSSGGTDTQYF | TGTGCCAGCAGTTCCCGGTCTAGCGGGGGCACAGATACGCAGTATTTT
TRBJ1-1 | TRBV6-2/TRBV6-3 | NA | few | CASSYGQGLTEAFF | TGTGCCAGCAGTTACGGGCAGGGGTTGACTGAAGCTTTCTTT
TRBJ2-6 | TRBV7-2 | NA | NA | CASSSSGNPGANVLTF | TGTGCCAGCAGCTCCAGCGGAAATCCCGGGGCCAACGTCCTGACTTTC
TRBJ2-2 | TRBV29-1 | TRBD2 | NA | CSVGRLAGGQSGELFF | TGCAGCGTTGGGCGGCTAGCGGGGGGGCAAAGCGGGGAGCTGTTTTTT
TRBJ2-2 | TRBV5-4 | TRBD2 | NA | CASTTPGGGGTGELFF | TGTGCCAGCACTACCCCCGGGGGGGGCGGTACCGGGGAGCTGTTTTTT
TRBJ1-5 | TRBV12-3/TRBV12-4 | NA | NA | CASSLGGVVAQHF | TGTGCCAGCAGTTTAGGCGGGGTTGTGGCCCAGCATTTT
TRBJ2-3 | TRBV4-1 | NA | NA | CASQLAGRGKDTQYF | TGCGCCAGTCAGTTGGCGGGGCGGGGAAAGGATACGCAGTATTTT
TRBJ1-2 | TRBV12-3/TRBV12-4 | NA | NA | CASRFGQNSGYTF | TGTGCCAGCAGATTCGGACAGAATTCTGGCTACACCTTC
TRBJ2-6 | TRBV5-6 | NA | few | CASSLRGISGANVLTF | TGTGCCAGCAGCTTGAGGGGGATCTCTGGGGCCAACGTCCTGACTTTC